The 3 T cell receptor beta chains reported below all come from one sample, sequenced in a study of T cell changes during pregnancy in multiple sclerosis. Sequencing used immunoSEQ multiplex PCR; TCRdb keeps in-frame clones, though not all of them. The profile shows roughly 61,000 clones, about 92% of them singletons. The input for sequencing was peripheral blood, taken after pregnancy. The receptor set was obtained from a female donor with multiple sclerosis, enrolled in a pregnancy study.

The chain couples TRBV6-5 to TRBJ2-7, with 12 positions matching TRBD2. Germline V gene data show CDR1 as MNHEY and CDR2 as SVGAGI. There are 15 residues in the CDR3. V lost 5 bases and J lost 2; bases outside the gene matches: 4. The CDR3 bases are TGTGCCAGCAGTCCCCGGACTAGCGGGACCTACGAGCAGTACTTC. Its protein is CASSPRTSGTYEQYF.

V is TRBV5-6 and J is TRBJ1-2, with 7 bases aligning to TRBD1. After removal of 4 bases from V and 12 bases from J, the junction contained 6 bases not matched to a gene. The length of the CDR3 is 11 residues. Germline values: CDR1 SGHDT, CDR2 YYEEEE. This CDR3 is CASSQGQFHTF. The CDR3 coding sequence is TGTGCCAGCAGCCAGGGACAGTTCCACACCTTC.

This sequence joins TRBV6-1 and TRBJ2-1; TRBD2 matches 14 bases. V was pared by 3 bases and J by 9 bases, with 7 bases of the junction left unmatched. Germline V lookup: CDR1 MNHNS, CDR2 SASEGT. The CDR3 has 16 amino acids. CDR3 residues: CASSEGLAGVQGEQFF. The CDR3 bases are TGTGCCAGCAGTGAGGGACTAGCGGGAGTGCAAGGTGAGCAGTTCTTC.